The 20 T cell receptor beta chains in this list originate from one sample, sequenced in a study of human T cells and chemical hapten exposure. MiXCR, applied by TCRdb to the RACE reads, yields one record per CDR3 protein. The top ten clones hold around 1.5% of a sample with 80,000 to 95,000 distinct CDR3 sequences, about 9.9% of them seen once. As to time point: patch test 2, 6 weeks after DPC sensitization. Treatment reported: therapeutic diphenylcyclopropenone sensitization with weekly scalp DPC. The material was whole blood, obtained in connection with sensitization to the hapten diphenylcyclopropenone (DPC). These TCRs come from a man aged 18 to 29 with alopecia areata. Some clones in this sample may be carry-over from other donors' samples.

This clonotype was seen repeatedly, ten times or more. V usage is TRBV29-1 and J usage is TRBJ2-2, with D possibly matching TRBD1 (6 bases). Germline assignment: CDR1 SQVTM and CDR2 ANQGSEA. With 5 bases removed from V and 3 bases from J, the gap between germline ends came to 10 bases. This CDR3 has 13 residues. In DNA form, the CDR3 reads TGCAGCGTTTACAGGGCGTACACCGGGGAGCTGTTTTTT. Residues: CSVYRAYTGELFF.

The CDR3 loop is CSASLQETQYF. The DNA for the CDR3 is TGCAGTGCTAGTCTCCAAGAGACCCAGTACTTC. The rearrangement uses TRBV20-1 and TRBJ2-5, with D uncertain. V shed 3 bases and J shed 1 base, with 3 bases lying between them. This CDR3 is 11 amino acids long. CDR1 is DFQATT, CDR2 SNEGSKA, per germline (reference sequence).

The CDR3 is CARGRYGRYEQYV. The CDR3 region has the DNA TGTGCCAGAGGAAGGTACGGGAGGTACGAGCAGTACGTC. V is TRBV21-1 and J is TRBJ2-7; the tabulated D call, TRBD2, remains unverified against the DNA. TRBV21-1 is labeled a pseudogene. The CDR3 spans 13 residues.

The chain is built from TRBV11-2 and TRBJ1-1; no definite D call. Trimming stripped 7 bases from V and 1 base from J, with 13 bases between. The germline CDR1 and CDR2 sequences are SGHAT and FQNNGV. The CDR3 spans 14 residues. CDR3 loop: CASNPKVTNTEAFF. The CDR3 coding sequence is TGTGCCAGCAACCCTAAGGTGACGAACACTGAAGCTTTCTTT.

This clonotype showed up many times. The chain has TRBV24-1 and TRBJ2-7; D is tentatively TRBD1 or TRBD2 (5 bases each). Trimming stripped 4 bases from V and 0 bases from J, with 9 bases between. This CDR3 comprises 14 residues. Germline loops: CDR1 KGHDR, CDR2 SFDVKD. CDR3 coding DNA: TGTGCCACCAGTGAGCCCGGGGCCTCCTACGAGCAGTACTTC. This encodes CATSEPGASYEQYF.

This clonotype was observed a few times. The CDR3 sequence is CASSLDRSGYTF. The CDR3 bases are TGTGCCAGCAGCTTGGACAGGAGCGGCTACACCTTC. The V and J genes are TRBV7-8 and TRBJ1-2; 7 bases fit TRBD1. The V and J ends lost 3 bases and 8 bases, in that order; junction bases with no gene match: 3. CDR1 and CDR2 (germline): SGHVS, FQNEAQ. This CDR3 is 12 amino acids long.

This clonotype was observed many times. This sequence joins TRBV4-3 and TRBJ2-7; no clear D gene. Trimming removed 0 bases from V and 3 bases from J, with 15 bases in between. The length of the CDR3 is 16 residues. From germline, CDR1 is LGHNA and CDR2 YSLEER. Written as DNA, the CDR3 is TGCGCCAGCAGCCAAGATTTTCCAGACACACTCTACGAGCAGTACTTC. This gives the protein CASSQDFPDTLYEQYF.

This clonotype has a count of ten or more. The chain is built from TRBV11-2 and TRBJ2-1, with D perhaps matching TRBD2 (6 bases). V shed 1 base and J shed 0 bases, with 10 bases lying between them. The CDR3 runs 16 residues. Per the germline V gene, CDR1 is SGHAT and CDR2 is FQNNGV. In DNA, the CDR3 is TGTGCCAGCAGCTTAGCGGGGGTGAGCTCCTACAATGAGCAGTTCTTC. Amino acids: CASSLAGVSSYNEQFF.

This clonotype has just a few counts. This rearrangement joins TRBV2 to TRBJ1-5, with D possibly matching TRBD1 (6 bases). This CDR3 has 14 amino acids. CDR1 is SNHLY and CDR2 is FYNNEI in the germline V gene. The ends were cut back, 3 bases at V and 7 bases at J, with 13 bases in the middle. The CDR3 is CASSDITGRQPQHF. In DNA form, the CDR3 reads TGTGCCAGCAGTGATATAACAGGGAGGCAGCCCCAGCATTTT.

This clonotype was counted only a few times. The J gene is TRBJ2-7, the V gene TRBV28; D is uncertain. The CDR3 sequence is 14 residues long. V lost 3 bases and J 3 bases, leaving 12 bases between the germline ends. Germline loops: CDR1 MDHEN, CDR2 SYDVKM. The CDR3 is CASSFRNRDYEQYV. The CDR3 DNA sequence: TGTGCCAGCAGTTTTCGGAATAGAGACTACGAGCAGTACGTC.

This clonotype was seen only a few times. V usage is TRBV5-1 and J usage is TRBJ2-1; no reliable D call. Between the trimmed V and J ends, which lost 4 bases and 5 bases, there was a span of 13 bases. The germline V gene encodes CDR1 SGHRS and CDR2 YFSETQ. CDR3 size: 14 residues. CDR3 bases: TGCGCCAGCAGCCCCTTAGCCTTTGACAATGAGCAGTTCTTC. As protein: CASSPLAFDNEQFF.

The sample holds many counts of this clonotype. The chain has TRBV28 and TRBJ2-1, with 9 nucleotides matching TRBD2. Losses at the gene ends were 1 base for V and 4 bases for J; bases not matched to a gene: 8. This CDR3 contains 17 residues. The germline V gene encodes CDR1 MDHEN and CDR2 SYDVKM. The CDR3 loop reads CASSLFRLAEPYNEQFF. The CDR3 nucleotides are TGTGCCAGCAGTTTATTTCGACTAGCGGAACCATACAATGAGCAGTTCTTC. Using reference TRBV28 and TRBJ2-1 for the parts outside the CDR3, the full variable domain is DVKVTQSSRYLVKRTGEKVFLECVQDMDHENMFWYRQDPGLGLRLIYFSYDVKMKEKGDIPEGYSVSREKKERFSLILESASTNQTSMYLCASSLFRLAEPYNEQFFGPGTRLTVL.

This clonotype was observed many times. The chain uses TRBV7-2 and TRBJ2-5, with D possibly TRBD1 on 5 matching bases. This CDR3 comprises 13 residues. Between the trimmed V and J ends, which lost 6 bases and 4 bases, there was a span of 12 bases. Germline V gene sequence: CDR1 SGHTA, CDR2 FQGNSA. CDR3 nucleotides: TGTGCCAGCAGTTCCAGGGTTCGAGAGACCCAGTACTTC. It yields the protein CASSSRVRETQYF.

A few counts support this clonotype. The chain employs TRBV19 and TRBJ1-1; D is unresolved. Trimming pared 3 bases from V and 1 base from J, leaving 15 bases between. The CDR3 is 16 residues long. Germline V gene sequence: CDR1 LNHDA, CDR2 SQIVND (reference sequence). CDR3 in DNA: TGTGCCAGTAGTATTCGGTTAGGGTCCGCGAACACTGAAGCTTTCTTT. This encodes CASSIRLGSANTEAFF.

The chain joins TRBV19 to TRBJ2-6; weak D call: TRBD2 (5 bases). The ends were cut back, 3 bases at V and 2 bases at J, with 8 bases in the middle. Germline values: CDR1 LNHDA, CDR2 SQIVND (reference sequence). CDR3 length: 15 residues. CDR3 nucleotides: TGTGCCAGTAGTATCCCCGGGGCTGGGGCCAACGTCCTGACTTTC. Encoded protein: CASSIPGAGANVLTF.

V is TRBV27 and J is TRBJ2-3; a weak D match, TRBD1 (5 bases). Trimming cost V 6 bases and J 4 bases, with 8 bases left between them. Germline loops: CDR1 MNHEY, CDR2 SMNVEV (reference sequence). This CDR3 is 12 amino acids long. This CDR3 reads CASRTAADTQYF. The CDR3 coding sequence is TGTGCCAGCAGGACAGCCGCAGATACGCAGTATTTT.

The chain is built from TRBV18 and TRBJ1-1; the D is unclear. The CDR3 is 12 residues long. Trimming removed 4 bases from V and 3 bases from J, with 6 bases in between. Germline lookup yields CDR1 KGHSH and CDR2 LQKENI. CDR3 nucleotides: TGTGCCAGCTCACTCCCCCACACTGAAGCTTTCTTT. Protein: CASSLPHTEAFF.

This clonotype has ten or more counts. V is TRBV7-3 and J is TRBJ2-2; 11 bases match TRBD2. Germline CDR1 is SGHTA and CDR2 is FQGTGA. CDR3 size: 16 residues. The V and J ends lost 9 bases and 4 bases, in that order; junction bases with no gene match: 10. The CDR3 reads CASRQLAGVITGELFF. The CDR3 DNA reads as TGTGCCAGTCGTCAACTAGCGGGGGTGATCACCGGGGAGCTGTTTTTT.

This clonotype was seen ten or more times. This chain links TRBV6-2 or TRBV6-3 with TRBJ2-2; D remains unclear. Germline V gene lookup returns CDR1 MNHEY and CDR2 SVGEGT. The V gene lost 0 bases and the J gene lost 6 bases, with 2 bases spanning the gap. The CDR3 sequence is 12 residues long. CDR3 bases: TGTGCCAGCAGTTACTCTCCCGGGGAGCTGTTTTTT. Amino acid sequence: CASSYSPGELFF.

This clonotype was seen repeatedly, ten times or more. This chain uses TRBV5-6 with TRBJ1-2; 9 positions match TRBD1. V dropped 5 bases and J dropped 2; count of bases not matched to a gene: 1. The CDR3 has 13 residues. CDR1 is SGHDT and CDR2 is YYEEEE in the germline V gene. The DNA for the CDR3 is TGTGCCAGCAGGGGACAGGGAAACTATGGCTACACCTTC. It is translated as CASRGQGNYGYTF.